This T cell receptor beta chain was profiled in a study of blood T cell repertoires in COVID-19. Background on the study: The United States, Italy and Spain supplied acute and convalescent COVID-19 samples. T cells, B-cell-depleted T cells, or PBMCs supplied cDNA or gDNA.

As processed by the authors: From reference gene primer amplification, estimates of nucleated cell counts were derived. Data came from immunoSEQ multiplex PCR; TCRdb stores just in-frame clones and leaves some out. V, J and clone size are those of that table, while D and trimming were read from the DNA. The table shows roughly 230,000 clones, with more than 65% occurring only once. The germline V gene has CDR1 SGHNT and CDR2 YYREEE (reference sequence). The V gene lost 0 bases and the J gene lost 12 bases, with 18 bases spanning the gap. This CDR3 is built from 14 residues. This TCR was sampled from a man in his forties or fifties with active or convalescent COVID-19. The chain has TRBV5-4 and TRBJ1-1; D possibly corresponds to TRBD1 (5 bases). The sequenced material came from peripheral blood. The CDR3 is CASSLAVFGTQSFF. The CDR3, as DNA: TGTGCCAGCAGCTTGGCCGTTTTCGGGACTCAATCTTTCTTT.